The 18 T cell receptor beta chains below come from one sample, sequenced in a study of blood T cell repertoires in COVID-19. Profiling relied on immunoSEQ multiplex PCR, and the TCRdb table lists in-frame clones only, not all of them. The sample consists of 200,000 to 250,000 clones, around nine tenths of them appearing once. The sample comprised peripheral blood. The origin of the receptors is a man between 60 and 75 years old who had recovered from COVID-19.

This sequence joins TRBV10-3 and TRBJ1-4; tentatively, D is TRBD1 (5 bases). V was shortened by 3 bases and J by 5 bases, with 13 bases between the two germline ends. The germline V gene encodes CDR1 ENHRY and CDR2 SYGVKD. The CDR3 is made up of 15 amino acids. The CDR3 protein is CAISDQKGLNEKLFF. CDR3 in DNA: TGTGCCATCAGTGACCAGAAGGGGTTGAATGAAAAACTGTTTTTT.

The gene calls are TRBV6-4 and TRBJ1-5; D remains unclear. Germline loops: CDR1 MRHNA, CDR2 SNTAGT. Trimming removed 0 bases from V and 3 bases from J, with 12 bases in between. CDR3 length: 16 amino acids. The CDR3 loop is CASSDSGTVDNQPQHF. CDR3 coding DNA: TGTGCCAGCAGTGACTCAGGTACAGTTGACAATCAGCCCCAGCATTTT.

The chain couples TRBV15 to TRBJ1-2; D uncertain. There are 16 residues in the CDR3. Deletions cut 0 bases from V and 7 bases from J, with 18 bases between. Germline CDR1 LNHNV, CDR2 YYDKDF (reference sequence). The CDR3 is CATSRDLDIAQSGYTF. In DNA form, the CDR3 reads TGTGCCACCAGCAGAGATCTCGACATTGCCCAGAGTGGCTACACCTTC.

The CDR3 region is CASSPPGQGTYGYTF. Here the CDR3 DNA reads TGTGCCAGCAGCCCACCGGGACAGGGAACGTATGGCTACACCTTC. The genes are TRBV7-9 and TRBJ1-2, with 9 bases fitting TRBD1. The CDR3 contains 15 residues. The V and J ends lost 5 bases and 5 bases, in that order; junction bases with no gene match: 9. The germline V gene has CDR1 SEHNR and CDR2 FQNEAQ (reference sequence).

This clone was counted a single time. This chain joins TRBV2 and TRBJ1-3; D is unresolved. Germline CDR1 SNHLY, CDR2 FYNNEI. CDR3 length: 13 amino acids. The V gene lost 3 bases and the J gene lost 5 bases, with 8 bases spanning the gap. DNA of the CDR3: TGTGCCAGCAGTGATGGCTCCAGAAACACCATATATTTT. It specifies CASSDGSRNTIYF. Looking up the rest from reference TRBV2 and TRBJ1-3 gives the full variable domain: EPEVTQTPSHQVTQMGQEVILRCVPISNHLYFYWYRQILGQKVEFLVSFYNNEISEKSEIFDDQFSVERPDGSNFTLKIRSTKLEDSAMYFCASSDGSRNTIYFGEGSWLTVV.

This clone was recorded only once. A junction boundary mismatches the germline segment, possibly from a read error. The chain is built from TRBV7-9 and TRBJ1-2; 9 bases line up with TRBD1. The CDR3 consists of 15 residues. Per the germline V gene, CDR1 is SEHNR and CDR2 is FQNEAQ (reference sequence). The CDR3 loop reads CANSLDTGGIEGYTF. The CDR3 DNA follows: TGTGCCAACAGCTTAGATACAGGGGGCATAGAGGGCTACACCTTC.

The chain has TRBV25-1 and TRBJ2-6; 8 nucleotides line up with TRBD2. Germline V gene lookup returns CDR1 MGHDK and CDR2 SYGVNS. The CDR3 runs 15 residues. V lost 7 bases and J lost 2; bases outside the gene matches: 4. The CDR3 nucleotides read TGTGCCAGCACCCGGGGGGGGACTGGGGCCAACGTCCTGACTTTC. The encoded protein is CASTRGGTGANVLTF.

This chain connects TRBV6-5 to TRBJ1-2; D is undetermined. With 6 bases removed from V and 3 bases from J, the gap between germline ends came to 17 bases. Germline V gene lookup returns CDR1 MNHEY and CDR2 SVGAGI. The CDR3 is 15 amino acids. CDR3 in DNA: TGTGCCAGCAGCTCCAGCACGGCCGGGGACTATGGCTACACCTTC. Translation: CASSSSTAGDYGYTF.

The chain recombines TRBV7-9 with TRBJ2-7; 9 bases match TRBD2. The CDR3 consists of 17 residues. V lost 5 bases and J lost 3; bases outside the gene matches: 14. Germline CDR1 SEHNR, CDR2 FQNEAQ (reference sequence). CDR3 amino acids: CASSPETGTSRYYEQYF. CDR3 nucleotides: TGTGCCAGCAGCCCTGAGACCGGGACTAGCAGGTACTACGAGCAGTACTTC.

This sequence joins TRBV5-1 and TRBJ2-1; 10 bases are shared with TRBD2. Per germline, CDR1 SGHRS and CDR2 YFSETQ. Germline trimming cut 4 bases from V and 4 bases from J; bases unmatched to any gene: 8. The CDR3 has 16 residues. The CDR3: CASSPQIAGGYNEQFF. CDR3 in DNA: TGCGCCAGCAGCCCTCAGATAGCGGGAGGATACAATGAGCAGTTCTTC.

This clone was counted ten times or more. Because the CDR3's place on the DNA is in doubt, the DNA is left out and the CDR3 is given as listed by TCRdb. CDR3 residues: CASSLGHRDLVMGYTF. The gene calls are TRBV5-1 and TRBJ1-2; TRBD1 is the table's D call and was not checked against the DNA. The germline V gene has CDR1 SGHRS and CDR2 YFSETQ. The CDR3 numbers 16 amino acids, ends counted.

The V call is TRBV10-1, the J call TRBJ1-1, with D unresolved. From germline, CDR1 is WNHNN and CDR2 SYGVQD (reference sequence). The V and J ends lost 7 bases and 1 base respectively, with 10 bases between them. This CDR3 comprises 13 residues. CDR3 nucleotide sequence: TGCGCCAGCACCGAGCATACGAACACTGAAGCTTTCTTT. It translates to CASTEHTNTEAFF.

The genes are TRBV12-5 and TRBJ1-3; possibly TRBD1 for D (6 bases). Germline loops: CDR1 LGHNT, CDR2 FRNRAP. The V and J ends lost 6 bases and 0 bases respectively, with 12 bases between them. The CDR3 spans 15 residues. CDR3 in amino acids: CASGGQSNSGNTIYF. CDR3 sequence (DNA): TGTGCTAGTGGAGGACAGTCCAACTCTGGAAACACCATATATTTT.

This clone has just one count. This chain joins TRBV6-1 and TRBJ1-3; D remains ambiguous. The CDR3 covers 15 residues. The germline V and J ends were trimmed by 1 base and 0 bases, with 7 bases remaining between them. Germline CDR1 MNHNS, CDR2 SASEGT. The CDR3 DNA sequence: TGTGCCAGCAGTGAAGGGCCTGACTCTGGAAACACCATATATTTT. Translated, it gives CASSEGPDSGNTIYF.

This clone appeared a few times. The rearrangement links TRBV4-2 to TRBJ2-1; 8 bases are a match to TRBD2. Germline CDR1 and CDR2: LGHNA and YNFKEQ. The J segment lost 4 bases and the V segment lost 4 bases, leaving 6 bases of the junction unmatched. The CDR3 length is 15 residues. CDR3: CASSLGLAAYNEQFF. The DNA of the CDR3 is TGTGCCAGCAGCCTTGGACTAGCAGCTTACAATGAGCAGTTCTTC.

The chain has TRBV6-5 and TRBJ1-1, with a possible D match to TRBD1 (5 bases). V lost 4 bases and J lost 9, with 21 bases in between. Per germline, CDR1 MNHEY and CDR2 SVGAGI. The length of the CDR3 is 15 residues. The CDR3 loop is CASSFSRGEKIKAFF. The CDR3 DNA sequence: TGTGCCAGCAGTTTCAGCCGGGGGGAGAAGATAAAAGCTTTCTTT.

The sample holds one count of this clone. The chain joins TRBV6-5 to TRBJ2-7, with D perhaps TRBD1 (6 bases). Deletions cut 2 bases from V and 4 bases from J, with 15 bases between. Germline V gene lookup returns CDR1 MNHEY and CDR2 SVGAGI. This CDR3 has 15 amino acids. The chain's CDR3 is CASSYDQGLTYEQYF. In DNA, the CDR3 is TGTGCCAGCAGTTACGATCAGGGGTTGACATACGAGCAGTACTTC.

The rearrangement joins TRBV25-1 to TRBJ1-1; tentatively, D is TRBD1 (5 bases). V was cut by 2 bases and J by 2 bases, with 9 bases left in between. The CDR3 runs 14 residues. Looked up from germline, CDR1 is MGHDK and CDR2 is SYGVNS. The DNA for the CDR3 is TGTGCCAGCAGTGAAGCAGGGTTAAACACTGAAGCTTTCTTT. Translated: CASSEAGLNTEAFF. Drawing the rest from reference TRBV25-1 and TRBJ1-1, the complete variable domain is EADIYQTPRYLVIGTGKKITLECSQTMGHDKMYWYQQDPGMELHLIHYSYGVNSTEKGDLSSESTVSRIRTEHFPLTLESARPSHTSQYLCASSEAGLNTEAFFGQGTRLTVV.